Only a few counts were recorded for the clone carrying this TCR beta chain. Its antigen is still unknown. The germline V and J ends were trimmed by 1 base and 8 bases, with 8 bases remaining between them. Germline-derived CDR1 and CDR2 are MGHRA and YSYEKL. CDR3 length: 13 amino acids. These data come from a study of T cells after yellow fever vaccination. TCRdb called the 5' RACE reads again in MiXCR, with one record for every CDR3 protein. The data show roughly 340,000 distinct CDR3 sequences, 3% to 4.5% seen once. Study-wide results and limits: Contaminating bulk clonotypes could be abundant in FACS-sorted repertoires.

This sequence originates from a man between 18 and 29 years old who received the YFV17D yellow fever vaccine. The rearrangement links TRBV4-1 to TRBJ1-4, with D uncertain. The sequenced sample was PBMCs, obtained 5 days after the yellow fever booster vaccination. This CDR3 reads CASSQVLAEKLFF. The CDR3 nucleotides read TGCGCCAGCAGCCAAGTGCTGGCAGAAAAACTGTTTTTT.